This T cell receptor beta chain was sequenced during a study of shared clonotypes between healthy human individuals (dated by TCRdb to 2020 to 2022). About the investigation overall: Two women and a few men aged 18 to 49 years were included in the cohort. For each donor, three plates each were used for CD4 naive and CD4 memory, two plates were used for CD8 naive, and one plate was used for CD8 memory. To estimate repertoire size and how much clonotype sharing occurs between individuals, the study deeply sequenced the blood TCR repertoires of five healthy adults. To increase sequencing depth and limit assay-specific biases, different laboratories used diverse techniques to prepare libraries and sequence TCR repertoires. Between about 0.9 and 10 billion PBMCs per donor were obtained by leukapheresis.

Points on this clone: Its recognized antigen is unknown. No clone much larger than this one lies a single base away; base qualities are absent.

The full study reports these points: Pairwise subsampling led to the expectation that sequencing depth would affect the degree of clonotype sharing among donors. Compared with non-shared clonotypes, the clonotypes found in all four sorted-subset donors had higher generation probabilities. Naive subsets generally had larger estimated clonotype richness than memory subsets did. About 4.5% of naive CD4, 3.5% of naive CD8, 2.3% of memory CD4, and about 0.4% of memory CD8 clonotypes were shared across several donors. Sampling was limited to blood, and TCR repertoires in tissue likely differ from TCR repertoires in blood. Rarefaction of sorted-subset datasets indicated incomplete sequencing despite the large sequencing depth. The small number of donors limited the genetic and exposure-history diversity represented.

Using the deep immunoSEQ assay, TCR CDR3 regions were amplified from genomic DNA by multiplex PCR. Extracted genomic DNA from each cell subset was spread evenly across all wells of several immunoSEQ 96-well plates, with each plate serving as a replicate. For sorted subsets, each replicate PCR was loaded with roughly 0.2 ug genomic DNA, equivalent to 32,000 or so T cell genomes. The purified libraries were quantified using a Qubit 3.0 fluorometer, sized with a Bioanalyzer 2100, and then quantified again using the KAPA Library Quantification kit. Each immunoSEQ 96-well plate was sequenced on its own single-read 150-cycle Illumina NextSeq 550 flow cell. Turning to the authors' computational methods: Because the immunoSEQ output included only junctional sequences and no quality scores, the filtering could not be the same as the filtering used for full-length reads. Sequences were annotated with PyIR, a Python wrapper for IgBLAST v1.9, using IMGT germline references to assign V/J genes and CDR3. Reads with weak V/J assignments (E-value above 1e-6), missing CDR3, stop codons, out-of-frame junctions, or ambiguous translated residues were removed. V3J clonotypes were defined as sequences sharing the same inferred V gene, J gene, and CDR3 amino acid sequence. Percentage overlap between repertoires was calculated by dividing the number of shared unique clonotypes by the size of the smaller repertoire. Three approaches were used to assess repertoire richness: RTK rarefaction, the Chao1 estimator, and Recon v2.1 estimates of unobserved clonotypes. Generation probabilities for all TCRbeta clonotypes obtained by the gDNA method from a few donors were computed using OLGA. TCRdb's version of the immuneACCESS table is confined to in-frame rearrangements and falls short of the full clone set. An unresolved V gene accounts for under half of the shortfall where checked; the remainder is of unknown origin. V and J calls and clone size are as listed in that table; D and trimming were resolved from the DNA. Here the sample has 2 million to 2.5 million clones; 85% to 95% occur a single time. The ten largest clones take up 0.13% of the sample.

V is clipped by 4 bases and J by 6 bases, and the sequence between their germline boundaries is 19 bases long. The germline V gene gives CDR1 as SGHTA and CDR2 as FQGNSA. CDR3 length: 16 amino acids, cysteine to phenylalanine. The DNA shown is the 48-base CDR3, in frame from base 1. The donors were healthy, HIV-negative adults who had no recently reported acute infections or vaccinations. Every donor was a Caucasian adult residing in Nashville, Tennessee, USA. Magnetic negative selection was used to enrich CD4+ T cells, after which naive cells were positively selected on CD45RA and the negative fraction became the memory subset. Blood was collected by leukapheresis, and PBMCs were isolated by Ficoll-Histopaque density gradient centrifugation and then cryopreserved in liquid nitrogen vapor phase. Analytical flow cytometry was used to check the purity and quantity of each magnetically sorted T cell population. Each sorted fraction had its genomic DNA isolated and then quantified by UV absorbance on a Nanodrop 2000c.

Sequenced material: naive CD4+ T cells sorted from blood. The cell subset or site tag for this specimen amounts to: CD45RA+ positively selected. This clonotype originated in a man between 18 and 29 years old in good health. The rearrangement joined TRBV7-2 to TRBJ1-5; the D gene assignment is ambiguous. The CDR3 amino acid sequence is: CASSSHGPTQVQPQHF. DNA sequence: TGTGCCAGCAGCTCCCACGGACCCACCCAGGTTCAGCCCCAGCATTTT.